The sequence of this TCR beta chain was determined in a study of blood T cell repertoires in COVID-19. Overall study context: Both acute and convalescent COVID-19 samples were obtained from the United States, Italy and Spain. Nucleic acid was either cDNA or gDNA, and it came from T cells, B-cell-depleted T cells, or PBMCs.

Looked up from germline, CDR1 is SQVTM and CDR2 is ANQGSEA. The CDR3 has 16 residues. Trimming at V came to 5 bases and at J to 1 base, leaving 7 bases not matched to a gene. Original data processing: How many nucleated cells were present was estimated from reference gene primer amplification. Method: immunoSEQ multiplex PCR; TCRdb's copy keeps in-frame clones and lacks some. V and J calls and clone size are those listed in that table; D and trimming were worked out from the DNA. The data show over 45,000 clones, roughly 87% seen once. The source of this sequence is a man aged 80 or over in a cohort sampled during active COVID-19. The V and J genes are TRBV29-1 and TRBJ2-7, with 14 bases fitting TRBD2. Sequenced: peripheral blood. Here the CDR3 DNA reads TGCAGCGTTCAAAGGGGACTAGCGGGAGATTCCTACGAGCAGTACTTC. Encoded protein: CSVQRGLAGDSYEQYF.